Included here is one T cell receptor (beta chain) sequence, with context. In the source study's methods: The authors estimated nucleated cell counts from reference gene primer amplification. Clones were sequenced by immunoSEQ multiplex PCR, and TCRdb holds only the in-frame ones, with some missing. That table is the source of V, J and clone size, and D and trimming were worked out from the DNA. The data contain approximately 180,000 clones, about 88% of them singletons. This entry belongs to a study of blood T cell repertoires in COVID-19. Germline CDR1 is SGHNT and CDR2 is YYREEE (reference sequence). The CDR3 extends over 11 amino acids. V shed 7 bases and J shed 5 bases, with 9 bases lying between them.

The sequenced sample consisted of PBMCs or T cells enriched from blood (not recorded which). The genes are TRBV5-4 and TRBJ2-5; the D is unclear. This TCR came from a woman between 35 and 50 years old with acute COVID-19. CDR3 residues: CASGPGETQYF. DNA of the CDR3: TGTGCCAGCGGTCCAGGCGAGACCCAGTACTTC.